These 9 T cell receptor beta chains originate from one sample sequenced in a study of blood T cell repertoires in COVID-19. Profiling relied on immunoSEQ multiplex PCR, and the TCRdb table lists in-frame clones only, not all of them. This table holds around 72,000 clones, 80% to 95% found once. Sequenced input: peripheral blood. The source of these receptors is a human donor with active COVID-19. The donor label of this sample is uncertain.

The chain combines TRBV18 with TRBJ2-7; 9 bases align to TRBD2. The J segment lost 3 bases and the V segment lost 4 bases, leaving 16 bases of the junction unmatched. Germline CDR1 KGHSH, CDR2 LQKENI. CDR3 length equals 18 residues. The DNA of the CDR3 is TGTGCCAGCTCACTAGAGGGTAGCGGGAGAAGCTTTATCTACGAGCAGTACTTC. Translating it yields CASSLEGSGRSFIYEQYF. Looking up the rest from reference TRBV18 and TRBJ2-7 gives the full variable domain: NAGVMQNPRHLVRRRGQEARLRCSPMKGHSHVYWYRQLPEEGLKFMVYLQKENIIDESGMPKERFSAEFPKEGPSILRIQQVVRGDSAAYFCASSLEGSGRSFIYEQYFGPGTRLTVT.

The chain links TRBV10-2 to TRBJ2-2, with 10 bases identical to TRBD2. The CDR3 consists of 16 residues. The V gene end was trimmed by 3 bases and the J gene end by 4 bases; junction bases not matched to a gene: 5. CDR1 is WSHSY and CDR2 is SAAADI in the germline V gene. The CDR3 bases are TGCGCCAGCAGTGATCTAGCGGGAGAGAGCACCGGGGAGCTGTTTTTT. Protein sequence: CASSDLAGESTGELFF.

The chain joins TRBV12-3 or TRBV12-4 to TRBJ1-1, with no clear D. Between the trimmed V and J ends, which lost 2 bases and 1 base, there was a span of 5 bases. This CDR3 is built from 13 residues. The CDR3 reads CASSLSRNTEAFF. For the CDR3, the DNA is TGTGCCAGCAGTTTATCCAGGAACACTGAAGCTTTCTTT.

This sequence joins TRBV9 and TRBJ2-1, with TRBD2 matching over 7 bases. V trimming: 0 bases; J trimming: 5 bases; junction bases outside the gene matches: 8. Germline CDR1 reads SGDLS; CDR2 reads YYNGEE. CDR3 length: 16 residues. DNA of the CDR3: TGTGCCAGCAGCGTAGAAGGTCTAGCGGTCCACAATGAGCAGTTCTTC. Translation: CASSVEGLAVHNEQFF.

This chain joins TRBV2 and TRBJ1-2; 9 bases align to TRBD1. V lost 2 bases, J lost 6 bases, and 1 base stayed unmatched. The CDR3 spans 13 residues. CDR1 and CDR2 (germline): SNHLY, FYNNEI. The CDR3 spells CASSENRGHGYTF. In nucleotides, the CDR3 is TGTGCCAGCAGTGAAAACAGGGGGCATGGCTACACCTTC.

The rearrangement uses TRBV5-3 and TRBJ1-4; TRBD1 matches at 9 bases. TRBV5-3 has ORF status, its function being uncertain. The CDR3 sequence is 16 residues long. After removal of 4 bases from V and 3 bases from J, the junction contained 7 bases not matched to a gene. The CDR3 spells CARSIGQGMPNEKLFF. The CDR3 DNA follows: TGTGCCAGAAGCATTGGACAGGGGATGCCTAATGAAAAACTGTTTTTT.

The chain joins TRBV7-6 to TRBJ2-2; TRBD2 might be the D (5 bases). In germline, CDR1 is SGHVS, CDR2 FNYEAQ. V lost 1 base to trimming and J lost 4 bases, with 10 bases between them. CDR3 length: 15 amino acids. This CDR3 is CASSLEVALTGELFF. DNA of the CDR3: TGTGCCAGCAGCTTAGAGGTAGCGCTCACCGGGGAGCTGTTTTTT.

DNA for the CDR3: TGTGCCAGCAGTTACGTGGACAGGGAAAAACTGTTTTTT. Residues: CASSYVDREKLFF. V usage is TRBV6-6 and J usage is TRBJ1-4; 7 bases are a match to TRBD1. CDR1 is MNHNY and CDR2 is SVGAGI in the germline V gene (reference sequence). The junction had 2 bases not matched to a gene; V was cut back by 2 bases and J by 8 bases. The CDR3 sequence is 13 residues long.

The rearrangement links TRBV5-5 to TRBJ2-7, with D uncertain. Trimming removed 4 bases at V and 3 bases at J, with 5 bases between. In germline, CDR1 is SGHKS, CDR2 YYEKEE (reference sequence). The CDR3 spans 11 residues. CDR3 DNA sequence: TGTGCCAGCAGCCCCCTCTACGAGCAGTACTTC. As protein: CASSPLYEQYF.